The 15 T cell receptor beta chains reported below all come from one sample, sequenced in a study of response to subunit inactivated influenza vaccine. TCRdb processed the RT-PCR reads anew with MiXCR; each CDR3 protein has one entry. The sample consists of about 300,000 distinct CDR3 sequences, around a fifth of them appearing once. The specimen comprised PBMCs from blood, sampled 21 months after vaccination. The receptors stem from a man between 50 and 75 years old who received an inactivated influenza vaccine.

CDR3 DNA sequence: TGTGCCAGCAGCTTAGCCCACGGGCTCACCGGGGAGCTGTTTTTT. Translated, it gives CASSLAHGLTGELFF. The chain carries TRBV7-2 and TRBJ2-2; unclear D gene. Germline V gene data show CDR1 as SGHTA and CDR2 as FQGNSA. Trimming shortened V by 0 bases and J by 4 bases, and 9 bases separated the two germline ends. The CDR3 contains 15 residues.

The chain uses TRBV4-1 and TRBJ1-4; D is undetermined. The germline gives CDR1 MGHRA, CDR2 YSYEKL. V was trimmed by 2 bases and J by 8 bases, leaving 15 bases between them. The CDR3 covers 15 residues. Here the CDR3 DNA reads TGCGCCAGCAGCCAATTGGGCAGCGGGAAGGAAAAACTGTTTTTT. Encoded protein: CASSQLGSGKEKLFF.

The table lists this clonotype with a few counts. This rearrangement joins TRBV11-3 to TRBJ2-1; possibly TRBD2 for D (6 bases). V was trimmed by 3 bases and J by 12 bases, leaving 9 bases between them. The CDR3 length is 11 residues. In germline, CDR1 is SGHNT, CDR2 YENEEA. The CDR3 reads CASSLGEVQFF. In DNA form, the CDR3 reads TGTGCCAGCAGCTTGGGGGAGGTGCAGTTCTTC. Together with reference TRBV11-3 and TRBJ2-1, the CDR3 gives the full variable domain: EAGVVQSPRYKIIEKKQPVAFWCNPISGHNTLYWYLQNLGQGPELLIRYENEEAVDDSQLPKDRFSAERLKGVDSTLKIQPAELGDSAVYLCASSLGEVQFFGPGTRLTVL.

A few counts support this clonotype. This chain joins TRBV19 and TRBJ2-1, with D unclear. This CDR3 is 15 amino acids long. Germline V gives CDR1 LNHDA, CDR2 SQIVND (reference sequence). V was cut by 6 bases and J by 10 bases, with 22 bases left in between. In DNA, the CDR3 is TGTGCCAGTAGCACCCCCGGCGTCCTACAATGGGAGCAGTTCTTC. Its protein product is CASSTPGVLQWEQFF. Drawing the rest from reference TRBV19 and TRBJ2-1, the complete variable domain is DGGITQSPKYLFRKEGQNVTLSCEQNLNHDAMYWYRQDPGQGLRLIYYSQIVNDFQKGDIAEGYSVSREKKESFPLTVTSAQKNPTAFYLCASSTPGVLQWEQFFGPGTRLTVL.

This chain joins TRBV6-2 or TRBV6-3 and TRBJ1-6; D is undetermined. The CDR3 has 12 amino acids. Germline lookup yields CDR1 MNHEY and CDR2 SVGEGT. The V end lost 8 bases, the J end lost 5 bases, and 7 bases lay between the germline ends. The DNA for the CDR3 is TGTGCCAGCGGGAGGGATAATTCACCCCTCCACTTT. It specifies CASGRDNSPLHF.

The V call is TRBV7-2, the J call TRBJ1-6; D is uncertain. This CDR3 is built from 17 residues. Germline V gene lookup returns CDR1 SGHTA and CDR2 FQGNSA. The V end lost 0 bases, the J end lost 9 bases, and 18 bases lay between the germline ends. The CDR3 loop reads CASSLAPGGKSLSPLHF. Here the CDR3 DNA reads TGTGCCAGCAGCTTAGCCCCTGGAGGGAAATCACTTTCACCCCTCCACTTT.

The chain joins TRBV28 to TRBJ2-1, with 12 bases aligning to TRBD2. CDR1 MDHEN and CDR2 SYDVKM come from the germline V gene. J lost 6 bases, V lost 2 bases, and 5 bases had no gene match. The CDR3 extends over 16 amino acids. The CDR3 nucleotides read TGTGCCAGCAGTTTAATGGGACTAGCGGGCTTCAATGAGCAGTTCTTC. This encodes CASSLMGLAGFNEQFF.

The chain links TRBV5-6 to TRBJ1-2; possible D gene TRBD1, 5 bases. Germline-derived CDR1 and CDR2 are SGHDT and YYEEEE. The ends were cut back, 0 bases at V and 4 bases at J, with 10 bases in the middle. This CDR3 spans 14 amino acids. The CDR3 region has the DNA TGTGCCAGCAGCTTGGGGGGGTTAGCCTATGGCTACACCTTC. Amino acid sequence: CASSLGGLAYGYTF.

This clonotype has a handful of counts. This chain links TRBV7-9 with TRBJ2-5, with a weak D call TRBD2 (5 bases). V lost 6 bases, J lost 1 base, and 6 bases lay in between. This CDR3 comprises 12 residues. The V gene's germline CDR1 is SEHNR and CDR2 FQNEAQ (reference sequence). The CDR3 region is CASRDSQETQYF. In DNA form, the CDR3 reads TGTGCCAGCAGGGACTCCCAAGAGACCCAGTACTTC.

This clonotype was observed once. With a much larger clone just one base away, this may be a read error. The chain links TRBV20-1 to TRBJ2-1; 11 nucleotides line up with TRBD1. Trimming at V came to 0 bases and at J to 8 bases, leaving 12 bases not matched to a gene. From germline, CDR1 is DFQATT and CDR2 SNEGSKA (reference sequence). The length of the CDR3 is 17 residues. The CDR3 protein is CSARDPNSRTGGDEQFF. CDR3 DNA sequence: TGCAGTGCTAGAGACCCAAACTCCCGGACAGGGGGCGATGAGCAGTTCTTC.

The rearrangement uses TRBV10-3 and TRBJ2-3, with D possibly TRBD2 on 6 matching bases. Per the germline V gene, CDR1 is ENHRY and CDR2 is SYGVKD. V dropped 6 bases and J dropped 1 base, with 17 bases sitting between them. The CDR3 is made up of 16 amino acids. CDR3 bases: TGTGCCATCAGGCCGAGCGGGTCTTGGGGCACAGATACGCAGTATTTT. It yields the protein CAIRPSGSWGTDTQYF.

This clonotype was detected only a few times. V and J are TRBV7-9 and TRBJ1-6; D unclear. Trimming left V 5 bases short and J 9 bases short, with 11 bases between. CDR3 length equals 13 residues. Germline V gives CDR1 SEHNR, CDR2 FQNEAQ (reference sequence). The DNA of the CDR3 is TGTGCCAGCAGCGGCCGGAACACTTCACCCCTCCACTTT. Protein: CASSGRNTSPLHF.

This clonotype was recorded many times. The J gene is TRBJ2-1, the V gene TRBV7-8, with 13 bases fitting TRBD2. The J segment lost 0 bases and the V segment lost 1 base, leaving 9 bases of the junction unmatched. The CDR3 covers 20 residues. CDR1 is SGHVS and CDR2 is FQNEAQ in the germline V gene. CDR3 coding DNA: TGTGCCAGCAGCTTAGTTTTAACTAGCGGGAGGGGGAACTCCTACAATGAGCAGTTCTTC. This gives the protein CASSLVLTSGRGNSYNEQFF.

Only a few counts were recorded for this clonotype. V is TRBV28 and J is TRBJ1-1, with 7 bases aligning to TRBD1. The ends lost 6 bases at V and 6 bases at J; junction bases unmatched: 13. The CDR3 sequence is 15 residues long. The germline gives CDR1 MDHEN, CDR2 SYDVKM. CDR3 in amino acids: CASRRTGDSIPEAFF. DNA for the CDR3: TGTGCCAGCAGAAGAACAGGGGACTCGATCCCTGAAGCTTTCTTT.

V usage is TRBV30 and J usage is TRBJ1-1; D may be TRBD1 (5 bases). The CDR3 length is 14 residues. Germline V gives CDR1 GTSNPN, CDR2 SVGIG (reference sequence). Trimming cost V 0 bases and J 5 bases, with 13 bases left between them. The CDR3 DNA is TGTGCCTGGAGTGTACGGGGTCGGGGGACTGAAGCTTTCTTT. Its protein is CAWSVRGRGTEAFF.